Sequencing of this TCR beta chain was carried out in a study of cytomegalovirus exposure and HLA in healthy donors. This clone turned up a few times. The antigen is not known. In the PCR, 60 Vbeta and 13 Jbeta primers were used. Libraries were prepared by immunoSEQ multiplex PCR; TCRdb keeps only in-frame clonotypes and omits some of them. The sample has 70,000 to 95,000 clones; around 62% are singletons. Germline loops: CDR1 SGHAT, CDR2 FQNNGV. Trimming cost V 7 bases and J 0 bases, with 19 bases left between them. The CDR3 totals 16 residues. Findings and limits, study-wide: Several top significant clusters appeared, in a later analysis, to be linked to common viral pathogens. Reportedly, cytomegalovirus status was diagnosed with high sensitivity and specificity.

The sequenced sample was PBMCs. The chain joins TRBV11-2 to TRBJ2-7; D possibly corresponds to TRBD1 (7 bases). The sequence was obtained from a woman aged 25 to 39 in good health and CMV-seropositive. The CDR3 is CASKGAGSYSSYEQYF. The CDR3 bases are TGTGCCAGCAAGGGGGCGGGGTCCTATAGCTCCTACGAGCAGTACTTC.